The sequence of this TCR beta chain was determined in a study of blood T cell repertoires in COVID-19 (dated by TCRdb to between 2020 and 2021). In the study overall: Collaborator samples came from the United States, Italy and Spain and covered acute and convalescent phases of COVID-19. The material from the prospective study consisted of cDNA or gDNA derived from T cells, B-cell-depleted T cells, or PBMCs. The dataset comprised deeply sampled blood TCRbeta repertoires from subjects exposed to, actively infected with, or recovered from COVID-19. The repertoires were released in a freely available public database intended as a resource for research on the immune response to SARS-CoV-2. The samples were drawn from the first 160 participants of the ongoing ImmuneRACE study and from 1,254 subjects provided by 6 global collaborators. Sample metadata almost always included a de-identified subject ID, COVID-19 status, age in years and sex. Where available, HLA class I and class II types were taken from metadata supplied by the sample provider and were not determined by assay-based typing. Points the paper makes about the study in general: The amount of clinical and demographic metadata varied by source and participant and was provided uncurated.

Whole blood was collected in K2EDTA tubes by collaborating institutions according to the institutions' own protocols. For TCRbeta analysis, collaborator samples were shipped as frozen whole blood, as isolated PBMCs, or as DNA extracted from either sample type. The immunoSEQ Assay, a bias-controlled multiplex PCR, was used to amplify TCRbeta CDR3 regions from genomic DNA. As for the original processing: Nucleated cell counts per sample were estimated from amplification of reference gene primers within the assay. Sequence reads were collapsed and filtered to measure the absolute abundance of every unique TCRbeta CDR3 rearrangement. For each sample, productive Simpson clonality was calculated as the square root of Simpson's diversity index over productive rearrangements. TCRdb holds this immuneACCESS table with in-frame rearrangements only. Some clones are missing; in checked studies, unresolved V genes explain under half, and the rest has no known cause. V and J calls and clone size are those listed in that table; D and trimming were worked out from the DNA. The sample table contains 150,000 or so clones; only one count was recorded for about 92% of them. The ten top clones hold around 17% of the sample.

The germline V gene specifies SQVTM as CDR1 and ANQGSEA as CDR2. The CDR3, from cysteine to phenylalanine, totals 13 residues. The kept DNA is CDR3 alone, 39 bases in frame from the first base. V was cut back by 2 bases and J by 4 bases, leaving a gap of 11 bases between them. In the case of this clone: Its specific antigen is unknown. No much larger clone exists at a distance of one base, and base qualities are not known.

This chain is built from TRBV29-1 and TRBJ1-2, and the D gene may be TRBD1, 6 bases matching. The clonotype was recovered from a man aged 55 to 70 with active or convalescent COVID-19. Sequenced sample: peripheral blood. This receptor has the CDR3 CSVERVTGYGYTF. DNA sequence: TGCAGCGTTGAAAGGGTGACAGGCTATGGCTACACCTTC.